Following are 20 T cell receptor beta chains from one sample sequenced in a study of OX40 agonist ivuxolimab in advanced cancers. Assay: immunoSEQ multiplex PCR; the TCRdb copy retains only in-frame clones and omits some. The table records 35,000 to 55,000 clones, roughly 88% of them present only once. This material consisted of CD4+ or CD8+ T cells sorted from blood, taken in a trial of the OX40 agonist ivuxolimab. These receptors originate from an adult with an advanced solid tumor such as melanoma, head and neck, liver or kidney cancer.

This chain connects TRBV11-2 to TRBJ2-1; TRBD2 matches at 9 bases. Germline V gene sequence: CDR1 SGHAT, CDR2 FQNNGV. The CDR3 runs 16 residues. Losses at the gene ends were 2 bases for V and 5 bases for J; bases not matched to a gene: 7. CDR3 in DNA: TGTGCCAGCAGCTTACTACGCGGGAGGGCCAACAATGAGCAGTTCTTC. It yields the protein CASSLLRGRANNEQFF.

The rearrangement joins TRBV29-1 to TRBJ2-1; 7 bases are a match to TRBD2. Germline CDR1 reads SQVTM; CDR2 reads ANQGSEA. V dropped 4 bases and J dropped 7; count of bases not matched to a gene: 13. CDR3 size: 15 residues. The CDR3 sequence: CSVGGGAGAFNEQFF. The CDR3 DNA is TGCAGCGTTGGAGGCGGGGCGGGAGCTTTTAATGAGCAGTTCTTC.

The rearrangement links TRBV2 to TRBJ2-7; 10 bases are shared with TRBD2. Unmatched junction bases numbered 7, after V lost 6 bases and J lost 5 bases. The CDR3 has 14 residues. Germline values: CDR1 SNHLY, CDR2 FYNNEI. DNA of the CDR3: TGTGCCAGCAGGCCTAGCGGGAGTATACACGAGCAGTACTTC. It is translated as CASRPSGSIHEQYF.

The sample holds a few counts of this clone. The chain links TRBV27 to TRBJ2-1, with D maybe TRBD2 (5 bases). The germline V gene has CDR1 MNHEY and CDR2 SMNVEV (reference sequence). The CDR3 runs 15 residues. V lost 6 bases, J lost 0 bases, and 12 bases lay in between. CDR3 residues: CASRRVGPSYNEQFF. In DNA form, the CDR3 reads TGTGCCAGCAGGAGGGTTGGGCCCTCCTACAATGAGCAGTTCTTC.

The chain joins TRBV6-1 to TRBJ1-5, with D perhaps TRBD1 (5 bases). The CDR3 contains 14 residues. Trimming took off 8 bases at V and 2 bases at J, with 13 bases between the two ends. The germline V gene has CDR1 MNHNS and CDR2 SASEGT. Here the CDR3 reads CASRGGYGNQPQHF. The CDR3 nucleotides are TGTGCCAGCCGCGGGGGTTATGGCAATCAGCCCCAGCATTTT.

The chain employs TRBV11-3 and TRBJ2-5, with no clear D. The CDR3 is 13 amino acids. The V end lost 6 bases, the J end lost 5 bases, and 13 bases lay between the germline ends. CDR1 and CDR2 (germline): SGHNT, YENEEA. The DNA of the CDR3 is TGTGCCAGCAGTTTCGGGCTTAGGGAGACCCAGTACTTC. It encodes CASSFGLRETQYF. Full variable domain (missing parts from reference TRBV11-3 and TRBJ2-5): EAGVVQSPRYKIIEKKQPVAFWCNPISGHNTLYWYLQNLGQGPELLIRYENEEAVDDSQLPKDRFSAERLKGVDSTLKIQPAELGDSAVYLCASSFGLRETQYFGPGTRLLVL.

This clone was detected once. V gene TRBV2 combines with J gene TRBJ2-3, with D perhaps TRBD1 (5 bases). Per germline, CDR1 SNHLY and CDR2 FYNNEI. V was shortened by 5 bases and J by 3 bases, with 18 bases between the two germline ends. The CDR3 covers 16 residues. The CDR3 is CASSRQSRGRTDTQYF. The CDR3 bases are TGTGCCAGCAGTAGACAGTCTCGAGGACGGACAGATACGCAGTATTTT. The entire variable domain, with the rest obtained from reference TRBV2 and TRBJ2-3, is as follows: EPEVTQTPSHQVTQMGQEVILRCVPISNHLYFYWYRQILGQKVEFLVSFYNNEISEKSEIFDDQFSVERPDGSNFTLKIRSTKLEDSAMYFCASSRQSRGRTDTQYFGPGTRLTVL.

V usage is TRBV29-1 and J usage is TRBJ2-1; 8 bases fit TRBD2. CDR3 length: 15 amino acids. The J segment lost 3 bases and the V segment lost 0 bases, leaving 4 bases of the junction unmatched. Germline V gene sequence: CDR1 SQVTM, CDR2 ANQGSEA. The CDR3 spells CSVEEASGRYNEQFF. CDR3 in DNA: TGCAGCGTTGAAGAAGCTAGCGGGCGCTACAATGAGCAGTTCTTC.

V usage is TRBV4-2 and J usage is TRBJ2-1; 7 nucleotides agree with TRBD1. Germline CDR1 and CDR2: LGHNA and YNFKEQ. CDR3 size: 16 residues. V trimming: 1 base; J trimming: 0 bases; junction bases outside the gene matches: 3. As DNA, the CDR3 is TGTGCCAGCAGCCAAGGGGCAGGGGGCTCCTACAATGAGCAGTTCTTC. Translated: CASSQGAGGSYNEQFF.

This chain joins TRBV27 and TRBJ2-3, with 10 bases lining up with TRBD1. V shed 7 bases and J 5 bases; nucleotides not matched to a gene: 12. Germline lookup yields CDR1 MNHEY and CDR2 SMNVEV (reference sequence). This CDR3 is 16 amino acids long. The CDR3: CASTPGWTGGLDTQYF. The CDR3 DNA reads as TGTGCCAGCACCCCGGGGTGGACAGGGGGTTTAGATACGCAGTATTTT.

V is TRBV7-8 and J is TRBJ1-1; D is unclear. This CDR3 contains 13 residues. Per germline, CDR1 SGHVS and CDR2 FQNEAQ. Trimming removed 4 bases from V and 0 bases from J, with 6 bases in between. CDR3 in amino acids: CASSSNLNTEAFF. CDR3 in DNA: TGTGCCAGCAGCTCCAATCTGAACACTGAAGCTTTCTTT.

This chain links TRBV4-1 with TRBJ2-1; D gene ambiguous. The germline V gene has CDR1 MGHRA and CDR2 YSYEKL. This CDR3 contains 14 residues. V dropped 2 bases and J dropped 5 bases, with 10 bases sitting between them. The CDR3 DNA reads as TGCGCCAGCAGCCAACCGACCAAAAACAATGAGCAGTTCTTC. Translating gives CASSQPTKNNEQFF.

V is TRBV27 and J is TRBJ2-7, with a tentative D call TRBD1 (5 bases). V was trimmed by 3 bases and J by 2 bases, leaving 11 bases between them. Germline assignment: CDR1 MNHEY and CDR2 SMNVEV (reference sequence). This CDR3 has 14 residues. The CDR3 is CASSFDSRTYEQYF. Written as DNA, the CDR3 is TGTGCCAGCAGTTTTGACAGTAGAACCTACGAGCAGTACTTC.

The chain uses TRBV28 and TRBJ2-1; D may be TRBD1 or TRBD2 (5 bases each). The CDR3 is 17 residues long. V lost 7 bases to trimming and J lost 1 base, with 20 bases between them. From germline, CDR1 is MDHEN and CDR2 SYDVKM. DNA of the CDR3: TGTGCCAGCAACGCAATCGGGGCTAGTCGATCCTACAATGAGCAGTTCTTC. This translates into CASNAIGASRSYNEQFF.

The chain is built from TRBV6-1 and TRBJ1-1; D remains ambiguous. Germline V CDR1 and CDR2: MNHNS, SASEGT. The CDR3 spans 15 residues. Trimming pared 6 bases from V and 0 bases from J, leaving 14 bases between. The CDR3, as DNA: TGTGCCAGCAGGGCATCCCCCGCAATGAACACTGAAGCTTTCTTT. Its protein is CASRASPAMNTEAFF.

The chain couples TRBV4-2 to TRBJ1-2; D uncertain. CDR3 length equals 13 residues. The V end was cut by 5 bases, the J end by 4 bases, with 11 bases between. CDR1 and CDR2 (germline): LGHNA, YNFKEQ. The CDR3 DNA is TGTGCCAGCAGCTTGGACGTAGTCTATGGCTACACCTTC. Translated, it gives CASSLDVVYGYTF.

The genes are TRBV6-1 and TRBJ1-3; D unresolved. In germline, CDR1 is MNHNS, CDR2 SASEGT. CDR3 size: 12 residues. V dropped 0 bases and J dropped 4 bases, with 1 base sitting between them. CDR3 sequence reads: CASSEAGNTIYF. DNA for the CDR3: TGTGCCAGCAGTGAAGCCGGAAACACCATATATTTT.

CDR3 residues: CASRTSGTGNYGYTF. In DNA, the CDR3 is TGTGCCAGCAGAACCTCCGGGACAGGGAACTATGGCTACACCTTC. The chain employs TRBV28 and TRBJ1-2, with 9 positions matching TRBD1. The germline V gene has CDR1 MDHEN and CDR2 SYDVKM. V dropped 6 bases and J dropped 2; count of bases not matched to a gene: 7. CDR3 length: 15 amino acids.

CDR3 loop: CSVLTGGSITGELFF. Here the CDR3 DNA reads TGCAGCGTTTTGACAGGGGGCTCTATCACCGGGGAGCTGTTTTTT. The V and J genes are TRBV29-1 and TRBJ2-2, with 10 bases matching TRBD1. The V segment lost 5 bases and the J segment 4 bases; nucleotides outside the gene matches: 7. Germline V gene lookup returns CDR1 SQVTM and CDR2 ANQGSEA. This CDR3 comprises 15 residues.

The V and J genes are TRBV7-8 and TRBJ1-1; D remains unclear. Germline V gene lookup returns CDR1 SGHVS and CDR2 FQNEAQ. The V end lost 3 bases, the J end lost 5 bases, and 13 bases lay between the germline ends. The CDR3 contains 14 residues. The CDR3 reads CASSFAPGGTEAFF. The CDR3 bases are TGTGCCAGCAGCTTCGCACCCGGCGGGACTGAAGCTTTCTTT.